Presented here are 28 T cell receptor beta chains from one specimen sequenced in a study of cytomegalovirus exposure and HLA in healthy donors. PCR employed 60 Vbeta and 13 Jbeta primers. Sequencing used immunoSEQ multiplex PCR; TCRdb keeps in-frame clones, though not all of them. This table has 150,000 to 200,000 clones, approximately 81% appearing once. The sequencing input was PBMCs. Receptor source: a male donor in good health and CMV-seronegative.

The chain uses TRBV27 and TRBJ2-7; tentative D call: TRBD2 (5 bases). The germline V gene has CDR1 MNHEY and CDR2 SMNVEV (reference sequence). The CDR3 covers 13 residues. V gave up 4 bases and J gave up 6 bases, with 13 bases separating them. As DNA, the CDR3 is TGTGCCAGCAGTTCCGGCAGCGGTGGCGAGCAGTACTTC. Encoded protein: CASSSGSGGEQYF.

This clone was detected only a few times. This rearrangement joins TRBV7-9 to TRBJ1-5; TRBD1 matches 7 bases. With 5 bases clipped from V and 3 bases from J, the junction kept 7 bases outside the gene matches. Germline-derived CDR1 and CDR2 are SEHNR and FQNEAQ (reference sequence). This CDR3 spans 15 amino acids. Here the CDR3 reads CASSQGGGINQPQHF. In nucleotides, the CDR3 is TGTGCCAGCAGCCAAGGGGGCGGAATCAATCAGCCCCAGCATTTT.

This chain links TRBV6-1 with TRBJ1-2; perhaps TRBD1 as D (6 bases). CDR1 and CDR2 from the germline V gene are MNHNS and SASEGT. The CDR3 is 13 residues long. Trimming stripped 8 bases from V and 2 bases from J, with 12 bases between. The CDR3 protein is CASWDIGNYGYTF. CDR3 bases: TGTGCCAGCTGGGACATCGGGAACTATGGCTACACCTTC.

The V and J genes are TRBV25-1 and TRBJ2-4; D possibly corresponds to TRBD2 (5 bases). The CDR3 covers 14 residues. The germline V and J ends were trimmed by 6 bases and 7 bases, with 16 bases remaining between them. Germline-derived CDR1 and CDR2 are MGHDK and SYGVNS. The chain's CDR3 is CASSHREPENIQYF. The CDR3 nucleotides read TGTGCCAGCAGCCATCGGGAACCGGAGAACATTCAGTACTTC.

V usage is TRBV7-6 and J usage is TRBJ2-5; tentative D call: TRBD2 (6 bases). The CDR3 is 14 amino acids. V gave up 2 bases and J gave up 4 bases, with 11 bases separating them. Germline lookup yields CDR1 SGHVS and CDR2 FNYEAQ. Here the CDR3 reads CASSLIAGPETQYF. CDR3 in DNA: TGTGCCAGCAGCTTAATCGCGGGGCCAGAGACCCAGTACTTC.

The genes are TRBV19 and TRBJ2-7, with D possibly matching TRBD1 (6 bases). CDR3 length: 14 residues. Germline V CDR1 and CDR2: LNHDA, SQIVND (reference sequence). V lost 6 bases and J 2 bases, leaving 14 bases between the germline ends. As DNA, the CDR3 is TGTGCCAGTAGCCCCGATCAGGGGCCCTACGAGCAGTACTTC. This gives the protein CASSPDQGPYEQYF.

V and J are TRBV5-1 and TRBJ1-2; 7 nucleotides line up with TRBD1. CDR1 and CDR2 (germline): SGHRS, YFSETQ. The V segment lost 0 bases and the J segment 1 base; nucleotides outside the gene matches: 6. The length of the CDR3 is 16 residues. CDR3 sequence reads: CASSLGVGGSNYGYTF. CDR3 coding DNA: TGCGCCAGCAGCTTGGGGGTAGGGGGCAGTAACTATGGCTACACCTTC.

This clone was found a few times. The chain has TRBV13 and TRBJ1-6; 8 nucleotides align to TRBD1. From germline, CDR1 is PRHDT and CDR2 FYEKMQ (reference sequence). V lost 4 bases, J lost 8 bases, and 10 bases stayed unmatched. This CDR3 is 16 amino acids long. CDR3 protein: CASSSLGQGWDSPLHF. DNA of the CDR3: TGTGCCAGCAGCTCCCTCGGACAGGGTTGGGATTCACCCCTCCACTTT.

The chain joins TRBV4-1 to TRBJ2-2; weak D call: TRBD1 (6 bases). The CDR3 length is 17 residues. Germline V gene data show CDR1 as MGHRA and CDR2 as YSYEKL. With 1 base removed from V and 0 bases from J, the gap between germline ends came to 12 bases. The CDR3 nucleotides are TGCGCCAGCAGCCAAGGGGCGGACAGTCCGAACACCGGGGAGCTGTTTTTT. It encodes CASSQGADSPNTGELFF.

The gene calls are TRBV19 and TRBJ2-5; TRBD1 aligns across 7 bases. Germline loops: CDR1 LNHDA, CDR2 SQIVND (reference sequence). The trim removed 4 bases at V and 5 bases at J, leaving 10 bases unmatched. The CDR3 spans 15 residues. CDR3 sequence (DNA): TGTGCCAGTAGTACCATAGACAGGGCTGCGGAGACCCAGTACTTC. Amino acid sequence: CASSTIDRAAETQYF.

V gene TRBV5-1 combines with J gene TRBJ1-5, with 10 nucleotides matching TRBD1. This CDR3 spans 14 amino acids. After removal of 4 bases from V and 5 bases from J, the junction contained 3 bases not matched to a gene. CDR1 and CDR2 from the germline V gene are SGHRS and YFSETQ. The CDR3 DNA reads as TGCGCCAGCAGCCACGGGACAGGGGATCAGCCCCAGCATTTT. Its translation: CASSHGTGDQPQHF.

The sample holds one count of this clone. The chain links TRBV7-2 to TRBJ2-1; tentatively, D is TRBD2 (5 bases). V lost 2 bases and J 0 bases, leaving 8 bases between the germline ends. This CDR3 is built from 15 residues. Germline V CDR1 and CDR2: SGHTA, FQGNSA. CDR3 DNA sequence: TGTGCCAGCAGCTTACGTGGAGGCTCCTACAATGAGCAGTTCTTC. Encoded protein: CASSLRGGSYNEQFF.

Concerning this clone: Germline is not matched at one junction end, which may reflect a read error. The genes are TRBV19 and TRBJ2-7; possibly TRBD1 for D (5 bases). The CDR3 covers 15 residues. Germline CDR1 reads LNHDA; CDR2 reads SQIVND (reference sequence). The CDR3 loop reads CASSIFGASSHEQYF. As DNA, the CDR3 is TGTGCCAGTAGTATCTTTGGGGCCTCCTCCCACGAGCAGTACTTC.

This clone was seen only once. V and J are TRBV6-5 and TRBJ2-7, with a weak D call TRBD1 (6 bases). The ends were cut back, 1 base at V and 3 bases at J, with 7 bases in the middle. CDR3 length: 13 residues. Germline V gene sequence: CDR1 MNHEY, CDR2 SVGAGI. The CDR3 sequence is CASSYLGGYEQYF. CDR3 nucleotide sequence: TGTGCCAGCAGTTACTTAGGGGGCTACGAGCAGTACTTC.

This chain links TRBV7-9 with TRBJ1-4; D remains unclear. The length of the CDR3 is 16 residues. V shed 5 bases and J shed 3 bases, with 16 bases lying between them. The V gene's germline CDR1 is SEHNR and CDR2 FQNEAQ (reference sequence). The CDR3 loop is CASSRMPGAANEKLFF. In DNA, the CDR3 is TGTGCCAGCAGCCGGATGCCCGGTGCGGCTAATGAAAAACTGTTTTTT.

The rearrangement links TRBV6-5 to TRBJ2-3; no definite D call. This CDR3 is 13 amino acids long. Germline lookup yields CDR1 MNHEY and CDR2 SVGAGI. Trimming took off 1 base at V and 6 bases at J, with 8 bases between the two ends. The CDR3 is CASSYYPQDTQYF. The CDR3 DNA reads as TGTGCCAGCAGTTACTACCCTCAGGATACGCAGTATTTT.

As for this clone: Other DNA sequences in this sample translate to the same CDR3. V usage is TRBV7-3 and J usage is TRBJ1-1; no clear D. The germline gives CDR1 SGHTA, CDR2 FQGTGA. CDR3 size: 14 residues. V lost 0 bases to trimming and J lost 1 base, with 6 bases between them. This CDR3 reads CASSLTSGNTEAFF. The CDR3 nucleotides read TGTGCCAGCAGCTTAACGTCGGGGAACACTGAAGCTTTCTTT. The whole variable domain, filled in from reference TRBV7-3 and TRBJ1-1, reads GAGVSQTPSNKVTEKGKYVELRCDPISGHTALYWYRQSLGQGPEFLIYFQGTGAADDSGLPNDRFFAVRPEGSVSTLKIQRTERGDSAVYLCASSLTSGNTEAFFGQGTRLTVV.

The J gene is TRBJ2-7, the V gene TRBV5-4, with TRBD2 matching 10 bases. CDR1 SGHNT and CDR2 YYREEE come from the germline V gene (reference sequence). The CDR3 sequence is 16 residues long. With 2 bases clipped from V and 0 bases from J, the junction kept 5 bases outside the gene matches. The CDR3, as DNA: TGTGCCAGCAGCTTTCCAGGACTAGCGGCCTCCTACGAGCAGTACTTC. It yields the protein CASSFPGLAASYEQYF.

The rearrangement uses TRBV10-2 and TRBJ2-7; D is uncertain. Germline assignment: CDR1 WSHSY and CDR2 SAAADI. CDR3 size: 12 residues. Trimming took off 6 bases at V and 3 bases at J, with 9 bases between the two ends. This chain's CDR3 is CASRSGSYEQYF. Written as DNA, the CDR3 is TGCGCCAGCAGGTCAGGCAGCTACGAGCAGTACTTC.

This clone appeared a few times. Other DNA sequences in the sample encode the same CDR3. The chain joins TRBV5-6 to TRBJ1-5; 9 bases agree with TRBD1. This CDR3 is 14 amino acids long. Unmatched junction bases numbered 4, after V lost 5 bases and J lost 4 bases. The germline CDR1 and CDR2 sequences are SGHDT and YYEEEE. This chain's CDR3 is CASSWGQGNQPQHF. CDR3 bases: TGTGCCAGCAGTTGGGGACAGGGAAATCAGCCCCAGCATTTT.

The chain is built from TRBV4-1 and TRBJ1-2; TRBD1 might be the D (5 bases). The germline CDR1 and CDR2 sequences are MGHRA and YSYEKL. Trimming pared 3 bases from V and 2 bases from J, leaving 16 bases between. This CDR3 has 16 amino acids. CDR3 nucleotides: TGCGCCAGCAGCCAGACGCAGGGTAATACCAACTATGGCTACACCTTC. Translation: CASSQTQGNTNYGYTF.

This clone was observed a handful of times. The chain links TRBV4-3 to TRBJ2-2, with D possibly TRBD1 on 5 matching bases. This CDR3 has 15 amino acids. Germline V gives CDR1 LGHNA, CDR2 YSLEER. V was pared by 1 base and J by 7 bases, with 13 bases between. The CDR3 region has the DNA TGCGCCAGCAGCCAAGCTCGGCAGGACATCGGGGAGCTGTTTTTT. It encodes CASSQARQDIGELFF.

The chain combines TRBV15 with TRBJ2-1, with 8 bases matching TRBD1. The CDR3 runs to 16 residues. CDR1 LNHNV and CDR2 YYDKDF come from the germline V gene (reference sequence). The V segment lost 3 bases and the J segment 7 bases; nucleotides outside the gene matches: 11. Here the CDR3 DNA reads TGTGCCACCAGCAGGCAACCGGGACAGGCAGGAAATGAGCAGTTCTTC. It translates to CATSRQPGQAGNEQFF. The entire variable domain, with the rest obtained from reference TRBV15 and TRBJ2-1, is as follows: DAMVIQNPRYQVTQFGKPVTLSCSQTLNHNVMYWYQQKSSQAPKLLFHYYDKDFNNEADTPDNFQSRRPNTSFCFLDIRSPGLGDTAMYLCATSRQPGQAGNEQFFGPGTRLTVL.

The rearrangement joins TRBV18 to TRBJ1-5; D gene unclear. From germline, CDR1 is KGHSH and CDR2 LQKENI. This CDR3 has 14 residues. Between the trimmed V and J ends, which lost 6 bases and 6 bases, there was a span of 15 bases. The CDR3 sequence: CASSSSDGLQPQHF. The CDR3 coding sequence is TGTGCCAGCTCGTCCAGTGATGGGCTTCAGCCCCAGCATTTT.

V and J are TRBV11-3 and TRBJ2-5; TRBD2 matches 9 bases. Trimming cost V 3 bases and J 2 bases; bases outside gene matches: 4. The CDR3 spans 15 residues. CDR1 is SGHNT and CDR2 is YENEEA in the germline V gene. The CDR3 here is CASSFSGGPQETQYF. DNA for the CDR3: TGTGCCAGCAGCTTTAGCGGGGGCCCTCAAGAGACCCAGTACTTC.

The J gene is TRBJ1-1, the V gene TRBV7-3; 7 bases are a match to TRBD1. The CDR3 consists of 16 residues. J was trimmed by 1 base and V by 5 bases; bases with no gene match: 10. Germline V gene lookup returns CDR1 SGHTA and CDR2 FQGTGA. The CDR3 DNA reads as TGTGCCAGCAGCCCGGGAGACGGGACAGCGAACACTGAAGCTTTCTTT. Translating it yields CASSPGDGTANTEAFF.

This clone was observed a handful of times. Compared with germline, one end of the junction differs, possibly owing to a read error. The genes are TRBV7-9 and TRBJ2-4; the match to TRBD1 covers 7 bases. This CDR3 has 15 amino acids. From germline, CDR1 is SEHNR and CDR2 FQNEAQ (reference sequence). The CDR3 region is CSSSFFGTEKNIQYF. CDR3 sequence (DNA): TGTTCCAGCAGCTTTTTCGGGACAGAAAAAAACATTCAGTACTTC.

The chain recombines TRBV11-2 with TRBJ2-7, with a tentative D call TRBD2 (6 bases). The ends were cut back, 5 bases at V and 4 bases at J, with 24 bases in the middle. Per germline, CDR1 SGHAT and CDR2 FQNNGV. The CDR3 is 17 amino acids. CDR3 protein: CASSPIFRDSFPYEQYF. DNA of the CDR3: TGTGCCAGCAGCCCCATTTTCCGGGACTCATTTCCTTACGAGCAGTACTTC.